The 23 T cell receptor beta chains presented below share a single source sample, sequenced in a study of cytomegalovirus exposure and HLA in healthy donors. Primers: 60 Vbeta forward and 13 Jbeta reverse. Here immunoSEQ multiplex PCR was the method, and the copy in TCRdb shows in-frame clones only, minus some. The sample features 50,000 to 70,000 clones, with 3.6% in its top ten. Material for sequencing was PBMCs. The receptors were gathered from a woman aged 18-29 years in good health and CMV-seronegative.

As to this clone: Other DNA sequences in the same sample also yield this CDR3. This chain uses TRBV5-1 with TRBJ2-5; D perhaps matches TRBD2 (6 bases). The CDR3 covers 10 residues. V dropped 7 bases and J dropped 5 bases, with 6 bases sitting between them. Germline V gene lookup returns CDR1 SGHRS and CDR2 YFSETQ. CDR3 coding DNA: TGCGCCAGCGGGGGGGAGACCCAGTACTTC. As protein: CASGGETQYF.

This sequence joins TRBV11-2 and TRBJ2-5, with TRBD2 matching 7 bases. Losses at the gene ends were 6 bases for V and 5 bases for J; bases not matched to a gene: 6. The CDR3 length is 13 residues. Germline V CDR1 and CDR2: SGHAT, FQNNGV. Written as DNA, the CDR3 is TGTGCCAGCAGGTTTGGGGGGGGTGAGACCCAGTACTTC. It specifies CASRFGGGETQYF. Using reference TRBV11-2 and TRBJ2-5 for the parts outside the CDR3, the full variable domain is EAGVAQSPRYKIIEKRQSVAFWCNPISGHATLYWYQQILGQGPKLLIQFQNNGVVDDSQLPKDRFSAERLKGVDSTLKIQPAKLEDSAVYLCASRFGGGETQYFGPGTRLLVL.

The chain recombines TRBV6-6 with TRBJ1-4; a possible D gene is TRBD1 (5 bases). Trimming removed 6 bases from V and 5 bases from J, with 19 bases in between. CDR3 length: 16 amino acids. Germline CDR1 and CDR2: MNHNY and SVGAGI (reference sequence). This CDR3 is CASRGGFFRGNEKLFF. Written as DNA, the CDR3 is TGTGCCAGCAGGGGGGGGTTTTTTAGAGGAAATGAAAAACTGTTTTTT.

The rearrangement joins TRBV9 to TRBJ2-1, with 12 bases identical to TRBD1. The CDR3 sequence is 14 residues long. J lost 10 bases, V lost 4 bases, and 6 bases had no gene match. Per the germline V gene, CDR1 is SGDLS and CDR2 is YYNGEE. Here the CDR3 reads CASSNGTGGREQFF. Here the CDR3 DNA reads TGTGCCAGCAGCAACGGGACAGGGGGCCGGGAGCAGTTCTTC.

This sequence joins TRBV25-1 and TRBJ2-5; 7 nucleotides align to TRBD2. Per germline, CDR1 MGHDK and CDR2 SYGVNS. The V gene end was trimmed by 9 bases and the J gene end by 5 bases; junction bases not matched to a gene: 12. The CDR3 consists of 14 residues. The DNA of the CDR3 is TGTGCCAGTTGCCCGGGGGGAGTAGGGGAGACCCAGTACTTC. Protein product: CASCPGGVGETQYF.

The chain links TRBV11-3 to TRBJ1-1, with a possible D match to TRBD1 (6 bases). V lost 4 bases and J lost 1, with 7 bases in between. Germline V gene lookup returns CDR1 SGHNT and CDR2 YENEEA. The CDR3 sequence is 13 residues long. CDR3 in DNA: TGTGCCAGCAGCTCACAGGGGAACACTGAAGCTTTCTTT. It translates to CASSSQGNTEAFF.

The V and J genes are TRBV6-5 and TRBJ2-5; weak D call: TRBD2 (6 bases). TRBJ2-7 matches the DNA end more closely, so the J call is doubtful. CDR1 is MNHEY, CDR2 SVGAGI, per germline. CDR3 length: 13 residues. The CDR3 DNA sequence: TGTGCCAGCAGTTACGGGGAGGCGGGCGAGCAGTACTTC. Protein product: CASSYGEAGEQYF.

In DNA form, the CDR3 reads TGTGCCAGCAGGAGATATACGAACACTGAAGCTTTCTTT. This translates into CASRRYTNTEAFF. V is TRBV6-5 and J is TRBJ1-1; D is unclear. The V end was cut by 6 bases, the J end by 1 base, with 9 bases between. The CDR3 covers 13 residues. Germline assignment: CDR1 MNHEY and CDR2 SVGAGI.

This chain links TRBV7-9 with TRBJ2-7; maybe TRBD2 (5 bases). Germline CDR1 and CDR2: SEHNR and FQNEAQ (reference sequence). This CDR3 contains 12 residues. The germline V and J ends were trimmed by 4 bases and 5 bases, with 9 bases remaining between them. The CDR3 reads CASSSLADEQYF. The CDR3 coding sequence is TGTGCCAGCAGCTCCCTAGCAGACGAGCAGTACTTC.

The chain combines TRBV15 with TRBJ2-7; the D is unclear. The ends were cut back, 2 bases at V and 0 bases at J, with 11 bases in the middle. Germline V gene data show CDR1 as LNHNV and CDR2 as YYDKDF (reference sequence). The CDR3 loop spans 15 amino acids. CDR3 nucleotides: TGTGCCACCAGCAGAACCCGTGGCATCTCCTACGAGCAGTACTTC. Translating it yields CATSRTRGISYEQYF.

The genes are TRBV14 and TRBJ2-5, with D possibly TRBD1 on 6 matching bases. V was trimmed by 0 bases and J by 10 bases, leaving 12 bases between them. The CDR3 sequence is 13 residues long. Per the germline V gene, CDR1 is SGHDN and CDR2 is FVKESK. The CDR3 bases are TGTGCCAGCAGCCAAGATGGACAGATCGTCCAGTACTTC. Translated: CASSQDGQIVQYF.

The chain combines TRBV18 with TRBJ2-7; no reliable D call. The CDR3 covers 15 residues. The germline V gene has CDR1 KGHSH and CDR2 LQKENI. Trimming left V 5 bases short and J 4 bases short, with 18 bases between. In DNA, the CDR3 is TGTGCCAGCTCAGGGTCGACATCCGTCATTTACGAGCAGTACTTC. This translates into CASSGSTSVIYEQYF.

CDR3 bases: TGCGCCAGCAGCCAAGGGAGCAGCCGCTCTGGAAACACCATATATTTT. Its protein product is CASSQGSSRSGNTIYF. The rearrangement links TRBV4-1 to TRBJ1-3; D unresolved. The CDR3 covers 16 residues. V lost 1 base and J 0 bases, leaving 10 bases between the germline ends. Germline V CDR1 and CDR2: MGHRA, YSYEKL.

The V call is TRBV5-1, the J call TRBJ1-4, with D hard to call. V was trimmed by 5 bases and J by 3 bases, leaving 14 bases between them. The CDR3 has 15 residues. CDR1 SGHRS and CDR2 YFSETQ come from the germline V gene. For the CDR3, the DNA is TGCGCCAGCAGAACGGCCCTCCAGGCTAATGAAAAACTGTTTTTT. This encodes CASRTALQANEKLFF.

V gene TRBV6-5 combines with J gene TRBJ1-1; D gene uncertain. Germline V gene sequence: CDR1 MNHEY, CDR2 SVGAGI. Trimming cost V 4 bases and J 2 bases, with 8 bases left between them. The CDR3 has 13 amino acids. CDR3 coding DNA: TGTGCCAGCAGTTCCCCGGGAAACACTGAAGCTTTCTTT. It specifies CASSSPGNTEAFF.

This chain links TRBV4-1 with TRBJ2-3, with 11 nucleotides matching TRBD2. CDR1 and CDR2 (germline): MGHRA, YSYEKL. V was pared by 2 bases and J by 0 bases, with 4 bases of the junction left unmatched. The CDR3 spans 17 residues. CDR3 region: CASSQRRLAGSTDTQYF. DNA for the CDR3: TGCGCCAGCAGCCAACGAAGACTAGCGGGAAGCACAGATACGCAGTATTTT.

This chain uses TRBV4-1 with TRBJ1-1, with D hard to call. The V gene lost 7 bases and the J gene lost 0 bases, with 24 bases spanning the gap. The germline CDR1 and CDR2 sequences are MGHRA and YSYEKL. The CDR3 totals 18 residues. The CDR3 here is CASTTRALKRAMNTEAFF. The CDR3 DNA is TGCGCCAGCACCACGAGGGCTCTAAAACGGGCCATGAACACTGAAGCTTTCTTT.

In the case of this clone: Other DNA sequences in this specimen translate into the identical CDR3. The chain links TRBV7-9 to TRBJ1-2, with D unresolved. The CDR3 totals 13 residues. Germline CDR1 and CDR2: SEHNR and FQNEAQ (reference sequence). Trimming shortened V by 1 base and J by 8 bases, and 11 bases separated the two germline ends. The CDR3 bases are TGTGCCAGCAGCTTAGGATCAGGTGGGGGCTACACCTTC. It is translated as CASSLGSGGGYTF.

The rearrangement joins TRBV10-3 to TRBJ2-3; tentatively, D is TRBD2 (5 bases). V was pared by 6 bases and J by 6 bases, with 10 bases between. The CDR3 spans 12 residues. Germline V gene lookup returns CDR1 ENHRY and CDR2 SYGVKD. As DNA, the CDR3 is TGTGCCATCAGGGACTCCCCGGATACGCAGTATTTT. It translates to CAIRDSPDTQYF.

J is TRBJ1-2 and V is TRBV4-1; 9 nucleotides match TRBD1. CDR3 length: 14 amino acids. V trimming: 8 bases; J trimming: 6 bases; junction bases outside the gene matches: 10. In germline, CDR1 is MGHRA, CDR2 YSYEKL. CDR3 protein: CASANRDRANGYTF. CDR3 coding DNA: TGCGCCAGCGCCAACCGGGACAGGGCTAATGGCTACACCTTC.

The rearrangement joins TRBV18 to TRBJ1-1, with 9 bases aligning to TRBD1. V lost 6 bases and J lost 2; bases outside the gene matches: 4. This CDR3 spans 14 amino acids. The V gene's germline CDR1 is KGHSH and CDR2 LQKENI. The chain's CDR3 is CASSRDRDNTEAFF. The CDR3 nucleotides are TGTGCCAGCTCGCGGGACAGGGATAACACTGAAGCTTTCTTT.

The CDR3 here is CASSTQGSEAFF. CDR3 coding DNA: TGTGCCAGTAGTACACAGGGTTCTGAAGCTTTCTTT. J is TRBJ1-1 and V is TRBV19; possibly TRBD1 for D (6 bases). Germline V lookup: CDR1 LNHDA, CDR2 SQIVND (reference sequence). V was trimmed by 4 bases and J by 6 bases, leaving 9 bases between them. This CDR3 comprises 12 residues.

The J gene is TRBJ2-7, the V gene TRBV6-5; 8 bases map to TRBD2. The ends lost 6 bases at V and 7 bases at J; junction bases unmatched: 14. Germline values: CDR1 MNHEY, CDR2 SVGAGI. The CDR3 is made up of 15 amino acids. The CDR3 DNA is TGTGCCAGCAGGCGGGAGGCTAGCGCCTTCTTTGAGCAGTACTTC. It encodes CASRREASAFFEQYF.